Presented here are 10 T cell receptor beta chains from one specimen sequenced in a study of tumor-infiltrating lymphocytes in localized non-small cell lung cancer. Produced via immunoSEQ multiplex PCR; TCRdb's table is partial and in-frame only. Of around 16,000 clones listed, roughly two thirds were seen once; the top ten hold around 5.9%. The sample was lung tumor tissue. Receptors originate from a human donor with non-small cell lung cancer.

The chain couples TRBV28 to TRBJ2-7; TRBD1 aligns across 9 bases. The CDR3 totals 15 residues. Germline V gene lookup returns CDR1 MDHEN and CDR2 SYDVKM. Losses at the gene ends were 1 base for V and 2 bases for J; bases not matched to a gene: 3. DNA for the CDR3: TGTGCCAGCAGTTTATATGACAGGGGGGCCTACGAGCAGTACTTC. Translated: CASSLYDRGAYEQYF.

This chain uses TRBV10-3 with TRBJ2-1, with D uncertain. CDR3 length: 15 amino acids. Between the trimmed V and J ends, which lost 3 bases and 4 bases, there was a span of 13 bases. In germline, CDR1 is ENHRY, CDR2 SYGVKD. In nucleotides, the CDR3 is TGTGCCATCAGTGAAGACCCTGGCGAGTACAATGAGCAGTTCTTC. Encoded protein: CAISEDPGEYNEQFF.

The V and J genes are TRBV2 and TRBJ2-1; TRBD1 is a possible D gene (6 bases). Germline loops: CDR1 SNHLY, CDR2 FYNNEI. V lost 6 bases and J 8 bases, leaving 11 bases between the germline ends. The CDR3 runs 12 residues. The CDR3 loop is CASRAGVDEQFF. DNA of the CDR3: TGTGCCAGCAGAGCAGGGGTCGATGAGCAGTTCTTC.

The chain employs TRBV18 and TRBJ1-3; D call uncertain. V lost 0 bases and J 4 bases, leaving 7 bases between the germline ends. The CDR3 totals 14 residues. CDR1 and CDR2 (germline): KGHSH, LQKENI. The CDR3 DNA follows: TGTGCCAGCTCACCACCGGTGCCGGGAAACACCATATATTTT. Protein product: CASSPPVPGNTIYF.

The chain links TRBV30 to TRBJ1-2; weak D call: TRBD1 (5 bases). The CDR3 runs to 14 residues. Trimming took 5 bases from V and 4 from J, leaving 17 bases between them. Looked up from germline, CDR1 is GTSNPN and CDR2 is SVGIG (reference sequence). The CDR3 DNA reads TGTGCCTGGGTTAATAGCCCAGGGACCTATGGCTACACCTTC. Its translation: CAWVNSPGTYGYTF.

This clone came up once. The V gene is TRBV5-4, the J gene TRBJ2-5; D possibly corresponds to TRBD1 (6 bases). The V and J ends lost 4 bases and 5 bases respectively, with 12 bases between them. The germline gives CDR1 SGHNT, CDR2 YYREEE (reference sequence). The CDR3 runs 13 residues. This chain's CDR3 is CASSQGGVETQYF. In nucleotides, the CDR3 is TGTGCCAGCAGCCAAGGGGGAGTTGAGACCCAGTACTTC.

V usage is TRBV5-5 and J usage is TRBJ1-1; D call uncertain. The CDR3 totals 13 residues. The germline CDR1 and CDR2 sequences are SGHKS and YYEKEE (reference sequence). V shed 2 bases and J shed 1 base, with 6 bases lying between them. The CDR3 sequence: CASSLEGNTEAFF. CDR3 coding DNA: TGTGCCAGCAGCTTAGAGGGGAACACTGAAGCTTTCTTT.

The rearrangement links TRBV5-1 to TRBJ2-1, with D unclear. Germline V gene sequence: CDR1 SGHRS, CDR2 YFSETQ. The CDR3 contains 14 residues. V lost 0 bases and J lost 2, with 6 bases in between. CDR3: CASSLGAAYNEQFF. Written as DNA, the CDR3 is TGCGCCAGCAGCTTGGGGGCCGCCTACAATGAGCAGTTCTTC.

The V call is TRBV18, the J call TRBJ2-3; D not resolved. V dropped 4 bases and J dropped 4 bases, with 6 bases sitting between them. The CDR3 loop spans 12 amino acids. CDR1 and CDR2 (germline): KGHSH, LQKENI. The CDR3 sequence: CASSLISDTQYF. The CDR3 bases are TGTGCCAGCTCACTGATTTCAGATACGCAGTATTTT.

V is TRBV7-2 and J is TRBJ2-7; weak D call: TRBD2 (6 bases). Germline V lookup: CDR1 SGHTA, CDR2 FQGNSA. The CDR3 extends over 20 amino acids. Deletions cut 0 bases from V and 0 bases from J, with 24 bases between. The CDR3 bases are TGTGCCAGCAGCTTAGCGATAGCGGAGTATTTGGGCCCAAGCTCCTACGAGCAGTACTTC. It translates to CASSLAIAEYLGPSSYEQYF.